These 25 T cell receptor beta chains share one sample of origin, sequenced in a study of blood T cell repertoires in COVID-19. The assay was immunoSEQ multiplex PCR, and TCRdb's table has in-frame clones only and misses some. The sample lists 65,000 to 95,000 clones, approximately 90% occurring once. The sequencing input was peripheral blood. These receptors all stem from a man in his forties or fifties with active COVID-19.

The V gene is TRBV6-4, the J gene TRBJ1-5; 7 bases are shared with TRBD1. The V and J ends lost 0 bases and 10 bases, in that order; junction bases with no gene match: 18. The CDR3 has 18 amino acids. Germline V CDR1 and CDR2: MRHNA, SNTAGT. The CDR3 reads CASSDSISWDRSSLPQHF. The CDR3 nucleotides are TGTGCCAGCAGTGACTCTATCTCGTGGGACAGATCATCTCTCCCCCAGCATTTT.

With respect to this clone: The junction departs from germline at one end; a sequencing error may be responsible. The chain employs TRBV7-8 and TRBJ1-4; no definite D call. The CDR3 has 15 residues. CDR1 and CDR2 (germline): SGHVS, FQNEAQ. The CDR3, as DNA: TGTGCCAGCAGCTTAGCGCGAGGTTCTAAGGAAAAACTGTTTTTT. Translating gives CASSLARGSKEKLFF.

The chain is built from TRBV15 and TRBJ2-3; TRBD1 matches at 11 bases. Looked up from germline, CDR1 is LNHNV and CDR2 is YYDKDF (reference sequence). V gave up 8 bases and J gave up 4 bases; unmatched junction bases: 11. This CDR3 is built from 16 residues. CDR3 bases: TGTGCCACCGCACCAGCCGGGACAGGGGGGGCAGATACGCAGTATTTT. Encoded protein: CATAPAGTGGADTQYF.

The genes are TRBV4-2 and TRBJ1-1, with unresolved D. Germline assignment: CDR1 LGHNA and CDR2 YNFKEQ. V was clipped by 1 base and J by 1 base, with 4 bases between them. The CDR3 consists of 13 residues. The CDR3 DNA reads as TGTGCCAGCAGCCAAGGAGAGAACACTGAAGCTTTCTTT. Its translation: CASSQGENTEAFF.

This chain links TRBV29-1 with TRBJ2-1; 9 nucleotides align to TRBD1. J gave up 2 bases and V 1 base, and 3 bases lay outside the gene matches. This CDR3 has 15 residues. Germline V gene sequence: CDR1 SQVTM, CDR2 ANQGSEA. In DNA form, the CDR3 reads TGCAGCGTTGAAGGGGGACAGGGAACCTACAATGAGCAGTTCTTC. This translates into CSVEGGQGTYNEQFF.

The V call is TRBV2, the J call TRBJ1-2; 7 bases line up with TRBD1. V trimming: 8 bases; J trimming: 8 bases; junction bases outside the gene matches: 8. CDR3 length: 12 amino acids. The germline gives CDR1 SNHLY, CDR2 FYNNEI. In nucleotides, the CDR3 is TGTGCCAGCCACAGGGGCTCGGTAGGCTACACCTTC. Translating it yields CASHRGSVGYTF.

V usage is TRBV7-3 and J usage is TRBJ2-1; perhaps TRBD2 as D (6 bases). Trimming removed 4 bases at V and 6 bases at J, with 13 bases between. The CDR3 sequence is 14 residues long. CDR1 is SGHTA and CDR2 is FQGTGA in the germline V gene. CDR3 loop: CASSSPGLGNEQFF. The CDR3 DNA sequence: TGTGCCAGCAGCTCTCCGGGACTGGGCAATGAGCAGTTCTTC.

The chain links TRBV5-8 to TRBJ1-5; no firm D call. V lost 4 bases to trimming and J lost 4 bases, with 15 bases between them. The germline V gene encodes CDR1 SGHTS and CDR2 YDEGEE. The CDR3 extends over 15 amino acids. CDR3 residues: CASSRGIRVNQPQHF. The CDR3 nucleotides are TGTGCCAGCAGCAGAGGGATCCGGGTGAATCAGCCCCAGCATTTT.

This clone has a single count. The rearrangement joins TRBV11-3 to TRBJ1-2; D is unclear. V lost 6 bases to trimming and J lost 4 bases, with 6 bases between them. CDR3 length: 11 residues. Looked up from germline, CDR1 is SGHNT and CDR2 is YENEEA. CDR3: CASSPGYGYTF. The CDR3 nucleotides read TGTGCCAGCAGTCCCGGCTATGGCTACACCTTC.

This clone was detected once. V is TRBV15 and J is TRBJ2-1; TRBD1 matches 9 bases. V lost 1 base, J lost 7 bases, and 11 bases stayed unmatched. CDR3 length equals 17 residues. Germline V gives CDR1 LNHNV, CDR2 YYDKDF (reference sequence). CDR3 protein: CATSRGRFGTGRNEQFF. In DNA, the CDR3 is TGTGCCACCAGCAGAGGAAGATTTGGGACAGGGAGGAATGAGCAGTTCTTC.

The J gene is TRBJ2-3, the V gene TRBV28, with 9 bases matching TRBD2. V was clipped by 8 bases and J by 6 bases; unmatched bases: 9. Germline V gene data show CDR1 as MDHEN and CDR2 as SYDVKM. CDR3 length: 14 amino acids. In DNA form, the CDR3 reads TGTGCCAGCGCCTTAGCGGGAGCTGCCGATACGCAGTATTTT. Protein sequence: CASALAGAADTQYF.

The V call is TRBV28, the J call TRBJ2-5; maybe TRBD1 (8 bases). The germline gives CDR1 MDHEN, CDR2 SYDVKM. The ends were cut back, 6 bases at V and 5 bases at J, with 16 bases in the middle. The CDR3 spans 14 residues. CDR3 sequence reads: CASSLDRGGETQYF. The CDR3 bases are TGTGCCAGCAGCCTCGACAGGGGAGGGGAGACCCAGTACTTC.

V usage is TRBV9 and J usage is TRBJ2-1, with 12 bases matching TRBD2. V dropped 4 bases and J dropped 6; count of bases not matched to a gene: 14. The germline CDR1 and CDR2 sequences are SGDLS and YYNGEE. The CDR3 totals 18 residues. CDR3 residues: CASSTGGLAGGPVNEQFF. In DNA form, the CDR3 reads TGTGCCAGCAGCACGGGGGGGCTAGCGGGAGGGCCTGTCAATGAGCAGTTCTTC.

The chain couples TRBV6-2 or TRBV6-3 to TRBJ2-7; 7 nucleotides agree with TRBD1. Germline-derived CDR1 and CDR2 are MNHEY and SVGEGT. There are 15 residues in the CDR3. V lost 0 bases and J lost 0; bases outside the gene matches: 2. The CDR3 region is CASSYSRDSSYEQYF. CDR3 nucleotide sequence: TGTGCCAGCAGTTACTCCCGGGACAGCTCCTACGAGCAGTACTTC.

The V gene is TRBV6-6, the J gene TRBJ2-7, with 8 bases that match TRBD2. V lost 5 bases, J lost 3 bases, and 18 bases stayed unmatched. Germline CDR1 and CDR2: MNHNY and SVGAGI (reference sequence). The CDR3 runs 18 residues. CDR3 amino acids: CASSRVDVYGRAYYEQYF. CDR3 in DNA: TGTGCCAGCAGTCGGGTTGACGTGTACGGGAGGGCCTACTACGAGCAGTACTTC.

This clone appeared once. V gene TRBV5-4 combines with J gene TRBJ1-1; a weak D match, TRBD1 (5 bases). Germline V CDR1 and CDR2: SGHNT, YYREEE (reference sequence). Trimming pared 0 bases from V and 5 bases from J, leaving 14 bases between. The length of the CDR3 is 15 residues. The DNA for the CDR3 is TGTGCCAGCAGCTTGGCCAAGATGGGGCAGACTGAAGCTTTCTTT. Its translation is CASSLAKMGQTEAFF.

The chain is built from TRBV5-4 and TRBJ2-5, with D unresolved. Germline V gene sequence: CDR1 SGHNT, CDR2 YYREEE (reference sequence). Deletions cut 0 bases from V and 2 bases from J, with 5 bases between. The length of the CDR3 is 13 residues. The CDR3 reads CASSLAQQETQYF. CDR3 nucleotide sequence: TGTGCCAGCAGCTTGGCCCAGCAAGAGACCCAGTACTTC.

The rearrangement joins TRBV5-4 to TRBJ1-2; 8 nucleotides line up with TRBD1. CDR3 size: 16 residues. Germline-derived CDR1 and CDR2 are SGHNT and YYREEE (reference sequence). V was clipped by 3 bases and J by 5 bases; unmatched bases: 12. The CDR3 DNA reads TGTGCCAGCAGCTGGACAGGGCAGGAGGGTCGATATGGCTACACCTTC. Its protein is CASSWTGQEGRYGYTF.

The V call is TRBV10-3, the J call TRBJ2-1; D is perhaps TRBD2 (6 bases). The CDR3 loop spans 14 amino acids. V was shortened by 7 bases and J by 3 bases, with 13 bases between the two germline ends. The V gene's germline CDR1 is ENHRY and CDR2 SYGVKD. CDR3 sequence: CAIILQTSYNEQFF. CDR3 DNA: TGTGCCATCATTCTCCAGACTAGCTACAATGAGCAGTTCTTC.

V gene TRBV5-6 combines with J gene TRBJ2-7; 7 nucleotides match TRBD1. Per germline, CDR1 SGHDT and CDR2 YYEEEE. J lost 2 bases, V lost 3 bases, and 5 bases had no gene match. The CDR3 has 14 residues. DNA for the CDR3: TGTGCCAGCAGCTCGACAGGGAACCCCTACGAGCAGTACTTC. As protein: CASSSTGNPYEQYF.

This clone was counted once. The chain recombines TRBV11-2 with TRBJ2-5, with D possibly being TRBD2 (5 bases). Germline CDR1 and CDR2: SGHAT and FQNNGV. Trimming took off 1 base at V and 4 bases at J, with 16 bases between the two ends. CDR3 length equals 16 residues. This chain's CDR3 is CASSLVRGSRGETQYF. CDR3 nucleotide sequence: TGTGCCAGCAGCTTAGTTCGGGGTAGCCGAGGAGAGACCCAGTACTTC.

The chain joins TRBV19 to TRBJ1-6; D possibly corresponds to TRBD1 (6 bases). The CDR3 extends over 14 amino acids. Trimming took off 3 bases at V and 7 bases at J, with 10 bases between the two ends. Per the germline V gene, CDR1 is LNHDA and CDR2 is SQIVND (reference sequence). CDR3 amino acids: CASSIGTSNSPLHF. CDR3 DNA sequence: TGTGCCAGTAGTATCGGGACATCCAATTCACCCCTCCACTTT. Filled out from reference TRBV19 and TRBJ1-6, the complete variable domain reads DGGITQSPKYLFRKEGQNVTLSCEQNLNHDAMYWYRQDPGQGLRLIYYSQIVNDFQKGDIAEGYSVSREKKESFPLTVTSAQKNPTAFYLCASSIGTSNSPLHFGNGTRLTVT.

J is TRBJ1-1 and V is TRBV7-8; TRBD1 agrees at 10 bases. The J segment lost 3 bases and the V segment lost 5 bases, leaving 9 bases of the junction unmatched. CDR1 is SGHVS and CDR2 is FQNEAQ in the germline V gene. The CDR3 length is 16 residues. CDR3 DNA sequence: TGTGCCAGCAGCAGTTCTAGGACAGGGGGATACACTGAAGCTTTCTTT. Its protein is CASSSSRTGGYTEAFF.

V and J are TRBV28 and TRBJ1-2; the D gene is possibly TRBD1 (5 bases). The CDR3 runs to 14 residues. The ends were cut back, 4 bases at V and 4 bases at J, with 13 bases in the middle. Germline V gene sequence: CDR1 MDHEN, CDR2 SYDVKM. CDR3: CASSWNSQGYGYTF. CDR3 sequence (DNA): TGTGCCAGCAGTTGGAACTCCCAGGGCTATGGCTACACCTTC.

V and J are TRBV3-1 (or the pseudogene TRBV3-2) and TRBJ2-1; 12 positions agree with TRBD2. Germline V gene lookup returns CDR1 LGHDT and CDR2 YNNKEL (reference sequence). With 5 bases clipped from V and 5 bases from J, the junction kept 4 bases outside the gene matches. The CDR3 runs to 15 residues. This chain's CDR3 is CASSSTSGSDNEQFF. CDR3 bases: TGTGCCAGCAGCTCGACTAGCGGGAGCGACAATGAGCAGTTCTTC.